The 26 T cell receptor beta chains listed next were all sequenced from one sample in a study of beta chain features in type 1 diabetes. The entirety of the isolated RNA underwent reverse transcription, so expressed TCRB transcripts were sequenced. The protocol was immunoSEQ multiplex PCR, while the TCRdb copy is restricted to in-frame clones and leaves out a portion. Among around 280,000 clones listed, under 8.5% were seen once. Material: central memory CD4+ T cells from blood. The receptors derive from a woman aged 18-30 years in good health.

CDR3 DNA: TGTGCCAGCAGCTTGTGGATTGGCGGGACAGGAGGTCCTAACTATGGCTACACCTTC. Its protein product is CASSLWIGGTGGPNYGYTF. The chain couples TRBV5-5 to TRBJ1-2, with 8 bases matching TRBD1. The CDR3 has 19 amino acids. Germline V gene lookup returns CDR1 SGHKS and CDR2 YYEKEE (reference sequence). V lost 1 base, J lost 0 bases, and 14 bases stayed unmatched.

The chain has TRBV7-2 and TRBJ1-2; a possible D gene is TRBD1 (5 bases). The germline V gene has CDR1 SGHTA and CDR2 FQGNSA. Trimming removed 7 bases from V and 5 bases from J, with 17 bases in between. The CDR3 consists of 14 residues. The CDR3 reads CASIFSGREYGYTF. The CDR3 DNA follows: TGTGCCAGCATTTTTTCGGGGCGGGAGTATGGCTACACCTTC.

This clone was observed at least ten times. The chain couples TRBV28 to TRBJ1-2, with D tentatively TRBD1 (6 bases). The CDR3 runs 12 residues. V lost 5 bases to trimming and J lost 11 bases, with 15 bases between them. CDR1 and CDR2 (germline): MDHEN, SYDVKM. For the CDR3, the DNA is TGTGCCAGCAGTACCGCCGGACAGCTATACACCTTC. This gives the protein CASSTAGQLYTF.

The chain joins TRBV18 to TRBJ1-5; TRBD1 matches 7 bases. In germline, CDR1 is KGHSH, CDR2 LQKENI. The CDR3 runs 14 residues. After removal of 2 bases from V and 7 bases from J, the junction contained 5 bases not matched to a gene. CDR3 protein: CASSPSQGDQPQHF. DNA of the CDR3: TGTGCCAGCTCACCATCTCAGGGGGACCAGCCCCAGCATTTT.

In its sample, this clone was seen many times. The chain employs TRBV18 and TRBJ1-5, with 7 positions matching TRBD1. With 3 bases clipped from V and 5 bases from J, the junction kept 7 bases outside the gene matches. CDR1 is KGHSH and CDR2 is LQKENI in the germline V gene. The CDR3 runs to 15 residues. The CDR3: CASSPEGDSYQPQHF. As DNA, the CDR3 is TGTGCCAGCTCACCCGAGGGGGACAGTTATCAGCCCCAGCATTTT.

This clone was seen a few times. The chain employs TRBV6-6 and TRBJ1-3, with D uncertain. CDR3 size: 14 residues. Germline V gene data show CDR1 as MNHNY and CDR2 as SVGAGI (reference sequence). V lost 6 bases, J lost 6 bases, and 15 bases lay in between. Written as DNA, the CDR3 is TGTGCCAGCAGACCCGACGTTGTGGTAAACACCATATATTTT. Translating it yields CASRPDVVVNTIYF.

There are a few counts of this clone. This chain joins TRBV7-2 and TRBJ1-3; D is uncertain. Germline V gene lookup returns CDR1 SGHTA and CDR2 FQGNSA. This CDR3 spans 15 amino acids. V shed 0 bases and J shed 6 bases, with 12 bases lying between them. CDR3 amino acids: CASSLALTVANTIYF. CDR3 coding DNA: TGTGCCAGCAGCTTAGCGCTTACCGTCGCAAACACCATATATTTT. Complete variable domain (other parts from reference TRBV7-2 and TRBJ1-3): GAGVSQSPSNKVTEKGKDVELRCDPISGHTALYWYRQSLGQGLEFLIYFQGNSAPDKSGLPSDRFSAERTGGSVSTLTIQRTQQEDSAVYLCASSLALTVANTIYFGEGSWLTVV.

This clone has only a few counts. The chain employs TRBV29-1 and TRBJ2-7; TRBD1 aligns across 8 bases. The V gene's germline CDR1 is SQVTM and CDR2 ANQGSEA. CDR3 length: 17 amino acids. V shed 4 bases, J shed 2 bases, and the junction held 16 bases outside the gene matches. The CDR3 coding sequence is TGCAGCGTTGTAATTCCATCAGGACAGGGTGATCCCTACGAGCAGTACTTC. This encodes CSVVIPSGQGDPYEQYF.

This chain links TRBV7-2 with TRBJ1-5; 7 positions agree with TRBD1. This CDR3 is 15 amino acids long. Trimming cost V 0 bases and J 4 bases; bases outside gene matches: 3. In germline, CDR1 is SGHTA, CDR2 FQGNSA. This chain's CDR3 is CASSLATGVNQPQHF. DNA of the CDR3: TGTGCCAGCAGCTTAGCAACAGGGGTGAATCAGCCCCAGCATTTT.

This sequence joins TRBV5-4 and TRBJ2-2, with 9 nucleotides matching TRBD1. Looked up from germline, CDR1 is SGHNT and CDR2 is YYREEE (reference sequence). V shed 4 bases and J 7 bases; nucleotides not matched to a gene: 11. The CDR3 is 16 residues long. CDR3 in amino acids: CASSAARDRVGGELFF. The CDR3 bases are TGTGCCAGCAGCGCTGCCCGGGACAGGGTCGGCGGGGAGCTGTTTTTT.

This chain joins TRBV2 and TRBJ2-3, with 11 nucleotides matching TRBD1. Germline values: CDR1 SNHLY, CDR2 FYNNEI. The CDR3 contains 16 residues. J gave up 6 bases and V 0 bases, and 5 bases lay outside the gene matches. In nucleotides, the CDR3 is TGTGCCAGCAGTGAAGCATGGACAGGGGGCGTGGATACGCAGTATTTT. This gives the protein CASSEAWTGGVDTQYF. Using reference TRBV2 and TRBJ2-3 for the parts outside the CDR3, the full variable domain is EPEVTQTPSHQVTQMGQEVILRCVPISNHLYFYWYRQILGQKVEFLVSFYNNEISEKSEIFDDQFSVERPDGSNFTLKIRSTKLEDSAMYFCASSEAWTGGVDTQYFGPGTRLTVL.

This clone appeared a few times. The chain carries TRBV2 and TRBJ2-1; D is unclear. The germline V and J ends were trimmed by 5 bases and 9 bases, with 5 bases remaining between them. This CDR3 is 10 amino acids long. Germline V CDR1 and CDR2: SNHLY, FYNNEI. The CDR3 sequence is CASSLVEQFF. In DNA form, the CDR3 reads TGTGCCAGCAGTCTAGTTGAGCAGTTCTTC.

Many counts were recorded for this clone. The J gene is TRBJ1-1, the V gene TRBV7-2; 7 bases are shared with TRBD1. Germline V gene lookup returns CDR1 SGHTA and CDR2 FQGNSA. This CDR3 has 14 amino acids. The ends lost 5 bases at V and 7 bases at J; junction bases unmatched: 10. CDR3 nucleotides: TGTGCCAGCAGCGGAAACGACAGGGCTAGTGAAGCTTTCTTT. Translated, it gives CASSGNDRASEAFF.

The rearrangement uses TRBV7-2 and TRBJ2-7; D remains ambiguous. CDR1 and CDR2 (germline): SGHTA, FQGNSA. With 3 bases removed from V and 5 bases from J, the gap between germline ends came to 5 bases. The CDR3 has 11 amino acids. CDR3 sequence (DNA): TGTGCCAGCAGCTTTGGTGACGAGCAGTACTTC. It encodes CASSFGDEQYF. The variable domain in full, with the rest retrieved from reference TRBV7-2 and TRBJ2-7, is GAGVSQSPSNKVTEKGKDVELRCDPISGHTALYWYRQSLGQGLEFLIYFQGNSAPDKSGLPSDRFSAERTGGSVSTLTIQRTQQEDSAVYLCASSFGDEQYFGPGTRLTVT.

This clone was found a few times. The V and J genes are TRBV30 and TRBJ1-2; D is unclear. V lost 0 bases and J 5 bases, leaving 16 bases between the germline ends. Germline CDR1 GTSNPN, CDR2 SVGIG (reference sequence). The CDR3 length is 15 residues. The chain's CDR3 is CAWSVGPTVGYGYTF. CDR3 in DNA: TGTGCCTGGAGTGTAGGTCCCACCGTGGGTTATGGCTACACCTTC.

The table lists this clone with a few counts. The rearrangement joins TRBV4-3 to TRBJ2-2, with 7 positions matching TRBD1. The germline gives CDR1 LGHNA, CDR2 YSLEER. CDR3 length: 17 amino acids. With 0 bases clipped from V and 0 bases from J, the junction kept 4 bases outside the gene matches. In nucleotides, the CDR3 is TGCGCCAGCAGCCAAGAACCAGGGACAGCGAACACCGGGGAGCTGTTTTTT. Translated: CASSQEPGTANTGELFF.

A few counts support this clone. J is TRBJ1-1 and V is TRBV25-1; perhaps TRBD1 as D (6 bases). CDR1 and CDR2 from the germline V gene are MGHDK and SYGVNS. CDR3 length equals 14 residues. With 6 bases removed from V and 2 bases from J, the gap between germline ends came to 13 bases. This CDR3 is CASRGRTENTEAFF. As DNA, the CDR3 is TGTGCCAGCAGGGGACGGACAGAAAACACTGAAGCTTTCTTT.

The genes are TRBV7-8 and TRBJ2-5; no definite D call. The CDR3 covers 13 residues. V gave up 6 bases and J gave up 2 bases, with 10 bases separating them. The germline V gene encodes CDR1 SGHVS and CDR2 FQNEAQ. The CDR3 loop reads CASRHQLQETQYF. CDR3 nucleotides: TGTGCCAGCAGGCATCAACTTCAAGAGACCCAGTACTTC. Full variable domain (outside the CDR3, taken from reference TRBV7-8 and TRBJ2-5): GAGVSQSPRYKVAKRGQDVALRCDPISGHVSLFWYQQALGQGPEFLTYFQNEAQLDKSGLPSDRFFAERPEGSVSTLKIQRTQQEDSAVYLCASRHQLQETQYFGPGTRLLVL.

The gene calls are TRBV7-9 and TRBJ1-2; no firm D call. Per the germline V gene, CDR1 is SEHNR and CDR2 is FQNEAQ (reference sequence). V was shortened by 1 base and J by 4 bases, with 4 bases between the two germline ends. The CDR3 extends over 12 amino acids. In DNA form, the CDR3 reads TGTGCCAGCAGCTTAGTGGGCTATGGCTACACCTTC. As protein: CASSLVGYGYTF.

The V gene is TRBV6-6, the J gene TRBJ1-1; TRBD1 aligns across 8 bases. The CDR3 length is 14 residues. Trimming at V came to 2 bases and at J to 5 bases, leaving 4 bases not matched to a gene. The germline V gene encodes CDR1 MNHNY and CDR2 SVGAGI (reference sequence). CDR3 in DNA: TGTGCCAGCAGTTACAGGACAGGGAGTACTGAAGCTTTCTTT. This translates into CASSYRTGSTEAFF.

This clone came up many times. The rearrangement links TRBV4-2 to TRBJ2-2; TRBD2 agrees at 7 bases. From germline, CDR1 is LGHNA and CDR2 YNFKEQ. The CDR3 is 15 amino acids. The junction had 8 bases not matched to a gene; V was cut back by 3 bases and J by 7 bases. CDR3 sequence: CASSHTGTKGGELFF. The CDR3 DNA sequence: TGTGCCAGCAGCCATACCGGGACTAAGGGCGGGGAGCTGTTTTTT.

There are a few counts of this clone. This specimen includes other DNA sequences encoding the same CDR3. The V and J genes are TRBV7-6 and TRBJ2-5, with D tentatively TRBD2 (5 bases). V was shortened by 1 base and J by 5 bases, with 5 bases between the two germline ends. From germline, CDR1 is SGHVS and CDR2 FNYEAQ. The CDR3 totals 12 residues. The CDR3 DNA follows: TGTGCCAGCAGCTTAGGGAGGGAGACCCAGTACTTC. This codes for CASSLGRETQYF.

The V and J genes are TRBV4-3 and TRBJ1-6; 7 bases map to TRBD1. Looked up from germline, CDR1 is LGHNA and CDR2 is YSLEER. V trimming: 4 bases; J trimming: 10 bases; junction bases outside the gene matches: 7. The CDR3 is 14 amino acids. The CDR3 loop reads CASSPTGLRSPLHF. The DNA of the CDR3 is TGCGCCAGCAGCCCGACAGGGTTGAGGTCACCCCTCCACTTT.

This chain uses TRBV28 with TRBJ2-7, with D possibly matching TRBD2 (5 bases). Trimming left V 7 bases short and J 6 bases short, with 13 bases between. The germline gives CDR1 MDHEN, CDR2 SYDVKM. This CDR3 region has 12 residues. CDR3 sequence: CASISGVGEQYV. The DNA for the CDR3 is TGTGCCAGCATCTCCGGGGTCGGCGAGCAGTACGTC.

The rearrangement uses TRBV9 and TRBJ1-6; D is uncertain. The CDR3 loop spans 16 amino acids. Trimming shortened V by 4 bases and J by 6 bases, and 17 bases separated the two germline ends. The germline V gene encodes CDR1 SGDLS and CDR2 YYNGEE. The CDR3 loop is CASSSRTPAANSPLHF. The CDR3 nucleotides are TGTGCCAGCAGCTCTAGGACCCCGGCGGCTAATTCACCCCTCCACTTT.

The table lists this clone with a few counts. CDR3 amino acids: CASSATLAGGPGEQFF. In DNA form, the CDR3 reads TGTGCCAGCAGCGCCACTCTAGCGGGGGGGCCAGGTGAGCAGTTCTTC. V usage is TRBV9 and J usage is TRBJ2-1, with 12 nucleotides matching TRBD2. The CDR3 has 16 amino acids. The V segment lost 3 bases and the J segment 9 bases; nucleotides outside the gene matches: 10. Germline V gene lookup returns CDR1 SGDLS and CDR2 YYNGEE.